One and the same sample provided the 2 T cell receptor beta chains below, sequenced in a study of response to subunit inactivated influenza vaccine (dated by TCRdb to about 2018). The method was RT-PCR. The instrument was an Illumina HiSeq 2500. TCRdb handled the public reads itself, with Q25 trimming in fastp and clone calling in MiXCR, and kept productive beta chains. Rows are combined by CDR3 protein, so each entry shows the most common genes and DNA. Counted in this sample were around 790,000 distinct CDR3 sequences; around 21% of them appeared once. Together, the top ten hold about a tenth of the sample. Sequenced here: PBMCs from blood, sampled less than 6 days after vaccination. The receptors come from a man aged 45 to 65 who received an inactivated influenza vaccine. Donor details come from another sample of the same person, matched by shared clones.

About this clonotype: One end of the junction varies from germline; a read error may be responsible. This chain links TRBV2 with TRBJ2-2; TRBD2 might be the D (6 bases). Germline assignment: CDR1 SNHLY and CDR2 FYNNEI. The CDR3 sequence is 15 residues long. The CDR3: CASSEEGSFTGDLFF. The CDR3 DNA follows: TGTGCCAGCAGTGAGGAGGGGAGCTTCACCGGGGATCTGTTTTTT.

The chain recombines TRBV5-1 with TRBJ2-7; TRBD1 is a possible D gene (5 bases). Trimming removed 0 bases from V and 2 bases from J, with 15 bases in between. CDR1 and CDR2 (germline): SGHRS, YFSETQ. The CDR3 covers 16 residues. In nucleotides, the CDR3 is TGCGCCAGCAGCTTGGCGGTAGGGGTTGGGGCCTACGAGCAGTACTTC. Its protein product is CASSLAVGVGAYEQYF.